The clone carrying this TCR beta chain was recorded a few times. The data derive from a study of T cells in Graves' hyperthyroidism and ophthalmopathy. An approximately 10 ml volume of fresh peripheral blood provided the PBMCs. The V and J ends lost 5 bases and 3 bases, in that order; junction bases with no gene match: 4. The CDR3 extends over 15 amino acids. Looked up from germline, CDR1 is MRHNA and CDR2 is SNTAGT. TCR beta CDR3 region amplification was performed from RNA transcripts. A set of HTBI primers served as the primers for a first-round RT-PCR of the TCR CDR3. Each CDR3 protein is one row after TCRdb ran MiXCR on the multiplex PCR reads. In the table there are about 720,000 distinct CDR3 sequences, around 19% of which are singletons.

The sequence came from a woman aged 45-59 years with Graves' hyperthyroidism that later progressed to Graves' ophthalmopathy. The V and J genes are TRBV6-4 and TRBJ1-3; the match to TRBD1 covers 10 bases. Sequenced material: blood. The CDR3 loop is CASSRDRGYGNTIYF. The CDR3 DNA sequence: TGTGCCAGCAGTCGGGACAGGGGTTATGGAAACACCATATATTTT.